This is a list of T cell receptor beta chains from one sample in a study of T-cell memory formation after mild COVID-19. TCRdb reanalysed the 5' RACE reads using MiXCR and keeps one entry per CDR3 protein. The sample carries about 540,000 distinct CDR3 sequences, roughly 20% recorded once. The material sequenced was PBMCs or a T cell subset sorted from them (not recorded which). All receptors derive from an adult woman who had mild COVID-19 (a few samples of this study predate the infection). Cell type and time point are not known. Both conserved end residues are part of each CDR3. A D gene is named only where the DNA matches it firmly. Size tells how often a clone was seen (once, few, many) or the class of an expanded clone, and some rows leave it out.

TRBV20-1	NA	NA	TRBJ1-5	CSAWGDPNQPQHF	TGCAGTGCTTGGGGGGACCCCAATCAGCCCCAGCATTTT
TRBV7-9	NA	NA	TRBJ2-1	CASSLLTGQFF	TGTGCCAGCAGCTTATTGACAGGGCAGTTCTTC
TRBV5-6	TRBD1	few	TRBJ2-2	CASSSQQGGPTGELFF	TGTGCCAGCAGCTCACAACAGGGGGGCCCCACCGGGGAGCTGTTTTTT
TRBV6-1	NA	NA	TRBJ1-1	CASSEQAMATEAFF	TGTGCCAGCAGTGAACAAGCCATGGCCACTGAAGCTTTCTTT
TRBV5-6	NA	NA	TRBJ1-2	CASALHTGYGYTF	TGTGCCAGCGCTCTGCATACTGGCTATGGCTACACCTTC
TRBV29-1	TRBD2	NA	TRBJ2-3	CSGKTSGGLTDTQYF	TGCAGCGGAAAGACTAGCGGGGGACTCACAGATACGCAGTATTTT
TRBV19	NA	NA	TRBJ1-4	CASSIAYDVINEKLFF	TGTGCCAGTAGTATTGCCTACGACGTGATTAATGAAAAACTGTTTTTT
TRBV27	NA	NA	TRBJ1-2	CASSSTGIYHGYTF	TGTGCCAGCAGTTCCACAGGGATTTACCATGGCTACACCTTC
TRBV19	TRBD2	NA	TRBJ2-5	CASTGSGGQETQYF	TGTGCCAGTACGGGTAGCGGGGGCCAAGAGACCCAGTACTTC
TRBV2	NA	NA	TRBJ2-5	CASIRAVSEETQYF	TGTGCCAGCATTAGGGCAGTCTCGGAAGAGACCCAGTACTTC
TRBV6-1	TRBD1	NA	TRBJ2-2	CAGDRGAGELFF	TGTGCCGGCGACAGGGGGGCCGGGGAGCTGTTTTTT
TRBV19	TRBD2	NA	TRBJ2-1	CASGLAGAIGQFF	TGTGCCAGCGGGCTAGCGGGAGCAATTGGGCAGTTCTTC
TRBV10-3	TRBD1	NA	TRBJ1-5	CAISEPGQEYSNQPQHF	TGTGCCATCAGTGAACCGGGACAGGAGTATAGCAATCAGCCCCAGCATTTT
TRBV28	NA	once	TRBJ2-1	CASSADAYNEQFF	TGTGCCAGCAGTGCCGACGCCTACAATGAGCAGTTCTTC
TRBV5-1	NA	many	TRBJ2-7	CASSSSYEQYF	TGTGCCAGCAGCTCCTCCTACGAGCAGTACTTC
TRBV12-3/TRBV12-4	NA	NA	TRBJ2-2	CASSFEDNPHTGELFF	TGTGCCAGCAGTTTCGAGGACAACCCGCACACCGGGGAGCTGTTTTTT
TRBV15	TRBD2	few	TRBJ2-7	CATSTTHGTSVYEQYF	TGTGCCACCAGCACCACCCATGGGACTAGCGTCTACGAGCAGTACTTC
TRBV6-6	TRBD1	NA	TRBJ2-3	CASSYSGTVTDTQYF	TGTGCCAGCAGTTACTCCGGGACAGTTACAGATACGCAGTATTTT
TRBV6-1	NA	NA	TRBJ1-1	CASSENPGHVYALNTEAFF	TGTGCCAGCAGTGAAAACCCCGGACACGTTTACGCGTTGAACACTGAAGCTTTCTTT
TRBV27	NA	few	TRBJ2-1	CASSLLRGNEQFF	TGTGCCAGCAGTTTATTGCGGGGTAACGAGCAGTTCTTC
TRBV30	NA	NA	TRBJ1-6	CAWSGAGSYNSPLHF	TGTGCCTGGAGTGGGGCAGGATCCTATAATTCACCCCTCCACTTT
TRBV18	NA	NA	TRBJ1-1	CASSTMKADTEAFF	TGTGCCAGCTCAACGATGAAGGCTGACACTGAAGCTTTCTTT
TRBV27	TRBD2	few	TRBJ2-7	CASRLAGGADYEQYF	TGTGCCAGCAGGCTAGCGGGAGGCGCGGACTACGAGCAGTACTTC
TRBV6-2/TRBV6-3	NA	NA	TRBJ1-1	CASSLNPEHTEAFF	TGTGCCAGCAGTCTCAACCCGGAACACACTGAAGCTTTCTTT
TRBV5-1	TRBD2	NA	TRBJ2-3	CASSLELAGGHTQYF	TGCGCCAGCAGCTTGGAACTAGCGGGAGGTCATACGCAGTATTTT
TRBV5-1	NA	few	TRBJ2-1	CASGRGGVYNEQFF	TGCGCCAGCGGTAGGGGGGGCGTTTACAATGAGCAGTTCTTC
TRBV20-1	NA	NA	TRBJ2-1	CTVQANEQFF	TGCACCGTCCAAGCGAATGAGCAGTTCTTC